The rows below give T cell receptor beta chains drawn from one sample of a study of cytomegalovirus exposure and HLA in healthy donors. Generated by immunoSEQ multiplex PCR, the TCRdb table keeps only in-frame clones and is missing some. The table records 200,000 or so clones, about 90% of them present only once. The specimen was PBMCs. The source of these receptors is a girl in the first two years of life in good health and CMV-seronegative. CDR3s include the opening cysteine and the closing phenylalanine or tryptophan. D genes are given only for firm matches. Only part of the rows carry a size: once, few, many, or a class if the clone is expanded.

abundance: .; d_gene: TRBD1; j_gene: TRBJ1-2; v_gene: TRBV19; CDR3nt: TGTGCCAGTAGTCCGCCGGACAGGGGGCTGGCAGGCTACACCTTC; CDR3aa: CASSPPDRGLAGYTF
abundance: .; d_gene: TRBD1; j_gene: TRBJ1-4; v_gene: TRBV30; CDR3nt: TGTGCCTGCGATGCCGGGACAGAAAATGAAAAACTGTTTTTT; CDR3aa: CACDAGTENEKLFF
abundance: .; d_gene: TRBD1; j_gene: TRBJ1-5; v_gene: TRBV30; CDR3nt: TGTGCCTGGAGTTCCGGGACAGGGAATCAGCCCCAGCATTTT; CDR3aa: CAWSSGTGNQPQHF
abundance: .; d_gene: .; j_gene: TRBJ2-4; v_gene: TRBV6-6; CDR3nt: TGTGCCAGCCGACTGGACAGGGAGGGCATTCAGTACTTC; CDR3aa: CASRLDREGIQYF
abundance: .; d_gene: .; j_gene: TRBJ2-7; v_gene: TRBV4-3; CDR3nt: TGCGCCAGCAGCCAAGATACGGAGAGTTACGAGCAGTACTTC; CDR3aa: CASSQDTESYEQYF
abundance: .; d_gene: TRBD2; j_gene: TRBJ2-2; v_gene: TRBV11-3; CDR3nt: TGTGCCAGCAGCCCGGGACTAGTGAACACCGGGGAGCTGTTTTTT; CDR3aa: CASSPGLVNTGELFF
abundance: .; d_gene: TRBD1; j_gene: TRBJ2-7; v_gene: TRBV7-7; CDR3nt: TGTGCCAGCAGCGCCGGGACAGGGGCATCCTACGAGCAGTACTTC; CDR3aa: CASSAGTGASYEQYF
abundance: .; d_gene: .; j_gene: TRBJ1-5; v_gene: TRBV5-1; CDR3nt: TGCGCCAGCAGCTTGCAGGGGTCGTTTGATCAGCCCCAGCATTTT; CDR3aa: CASSLQGSFDQPQHF
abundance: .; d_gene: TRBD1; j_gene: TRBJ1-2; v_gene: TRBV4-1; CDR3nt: TGCGCCAGCAGCCAAGAAGACAGGGTATATGGCTACACCTTC; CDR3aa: CASSQEDRVYGYTF
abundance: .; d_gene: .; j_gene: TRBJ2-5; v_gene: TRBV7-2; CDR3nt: TGTGCCAGCAGCGCCCGTCAGGGGGGCGCGGAGACCCAGTACTTC; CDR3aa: CASSARQGGAETQYF
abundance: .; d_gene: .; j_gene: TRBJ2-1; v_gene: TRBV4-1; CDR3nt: TGCGCCAGCGCGGGATTCAATGAGCAGTTCTTC; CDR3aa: CASAGFNEQFF
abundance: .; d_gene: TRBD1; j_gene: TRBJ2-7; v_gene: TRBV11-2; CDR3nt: TGTGCCAGCAGCATGGGACAGGGTCGCGAGCAGTACTTC; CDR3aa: CASSMGQGREQYF
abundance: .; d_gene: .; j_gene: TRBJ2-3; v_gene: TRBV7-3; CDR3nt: TGTGCCAGCAGCGCAGCTGGGGGGGATACGCAGTATTTT; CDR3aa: CASSAAGGDTQYF
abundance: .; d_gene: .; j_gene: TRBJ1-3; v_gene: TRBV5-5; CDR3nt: TGTGCCAGCAGCTTACAGGGTACGAGAAACACCATATATTTT; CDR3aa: CASSLQGTRNTIYF
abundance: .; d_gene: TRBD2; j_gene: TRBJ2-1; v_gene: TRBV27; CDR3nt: TGTGCCAGCAGTGCGTGGACTAGCGGGGGGGACAGCGAGCAGTTCTTC; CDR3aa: CASSAWTSGGDSEQFF
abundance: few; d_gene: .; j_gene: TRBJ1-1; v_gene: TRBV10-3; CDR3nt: TGTGCCATCAGTGAGTCGGAGGTTGGGAACACTGAAGCTTTCTTT; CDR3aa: CAISESEVGNTEAFF
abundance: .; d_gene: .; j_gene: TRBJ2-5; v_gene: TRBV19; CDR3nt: TGTGCCAGTAGGACCCCGGGGTCGGGAGAGACCCAGTACTTC; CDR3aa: CASRTPGSGETQYF
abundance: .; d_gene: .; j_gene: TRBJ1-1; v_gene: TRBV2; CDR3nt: TGTGCCAGCAGTGACAGGCCCAACACTGAAGCTTTCTTT; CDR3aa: CASSDRPNTEAFF
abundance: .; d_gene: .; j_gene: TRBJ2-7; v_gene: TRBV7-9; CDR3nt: TGTGCCAGCAGCTTAGGGGCCAACCGAGGGTACTACGAGCAGTACTTC; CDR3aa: CASSLGANRGYYEQYF
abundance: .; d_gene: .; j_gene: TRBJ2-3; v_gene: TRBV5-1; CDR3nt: TGCGCCAGCAGCTTGGGGACAGACACAGATACGCAGTATTTT; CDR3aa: CASSLGTDTDTQYF
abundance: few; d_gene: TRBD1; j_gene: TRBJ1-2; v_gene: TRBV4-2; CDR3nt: TGTGCCAGCAAACCGGGACAGGGAAGGCGCTACTATGGCTACACCTTC; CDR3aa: CASKPGQGRRYYGYTF
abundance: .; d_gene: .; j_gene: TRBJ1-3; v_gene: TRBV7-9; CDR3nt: TGTTCCAGCAGCTTAGCCAGATTCGGGGACACCATATATTTT; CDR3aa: CSSSLARFGDTIYF
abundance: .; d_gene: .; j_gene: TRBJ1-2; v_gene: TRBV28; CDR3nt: TGTGCCAGCAGTTTAGAGGTTTATGGCTACACCTTC; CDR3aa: CASSLEVYGYTF
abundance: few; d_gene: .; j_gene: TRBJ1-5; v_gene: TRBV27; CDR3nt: TGTGCCAGCAGTAACATTAGCAATCAGCCCCAGCATTTT; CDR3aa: CASSNISNQPQHF
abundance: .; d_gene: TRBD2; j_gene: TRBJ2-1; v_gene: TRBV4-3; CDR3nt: TGCGCCAGCAGCCAAGATATAATTGGGACTAGCGGGAGCCCTCAAGACAATGAGCAGTTCTTC; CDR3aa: CASSQDIIGTSGSPQDNEQFF
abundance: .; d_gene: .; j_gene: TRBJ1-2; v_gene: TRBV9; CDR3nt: TGTGCCAGCAGCACCAGGATCGTAGGTTCCTATGGCTACACCTTC; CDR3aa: CASSTRIVGSYGYTF
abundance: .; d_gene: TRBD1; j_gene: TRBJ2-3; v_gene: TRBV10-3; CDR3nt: TGTGCCATCAATGCCCAGGGGGGCACAGATACGCAGTATTTT; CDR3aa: CAINAQGGTDTQYF
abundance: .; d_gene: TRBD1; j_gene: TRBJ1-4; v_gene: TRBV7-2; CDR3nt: TGTGCCAGCAGCCGACAGGGAATAAATGAAAAACTGTTTTTT; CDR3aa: CASSRQGINEKLFF
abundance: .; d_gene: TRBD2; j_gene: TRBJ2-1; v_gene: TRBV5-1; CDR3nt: TGCGCCAGCACCTATCTAGCGGGAGCGTACAATGAGCAGTTCTTC; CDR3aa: CASTYLAGAYNEQFF
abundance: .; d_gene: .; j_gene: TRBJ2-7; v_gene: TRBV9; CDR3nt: TGTGCCAGCAGCGTAGTGGGAAGCGGGTACGAGCAGTACTTC; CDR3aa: CASSVVGSGYEQYF
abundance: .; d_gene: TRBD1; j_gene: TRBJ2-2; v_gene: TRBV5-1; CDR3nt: TGCGCCAGCGGGAGACAGGGGAACACCGGGGAGCTGTTTTTT; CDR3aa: CASGRQGNTGELFF
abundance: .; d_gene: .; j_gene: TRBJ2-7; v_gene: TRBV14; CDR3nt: TGTGCCAGCAGCCAAGAAATTGGGGCGAGCTCCTACGAGCAGTACTTC; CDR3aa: CASSQEIGASSYEQYF
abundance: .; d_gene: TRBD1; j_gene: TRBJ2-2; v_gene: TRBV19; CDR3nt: TGTGCCAGTGGGGGGACAGGGGGCACCGGGGAGCTGTTTTTT; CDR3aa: CASGGTGGTGELFF
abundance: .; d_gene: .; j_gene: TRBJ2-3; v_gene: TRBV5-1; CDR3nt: TGCGCCAGCAGCTTGGCAGGGCGATCTAGCACAGATACGCAGTATTTT; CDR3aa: CASSLAGRSSTDTQYF
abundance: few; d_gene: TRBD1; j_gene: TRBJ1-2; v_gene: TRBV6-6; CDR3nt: TGTGCCAGCGGACAGGGATCCTATGGCTACACCTTC; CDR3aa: CASGQGSYGYTF
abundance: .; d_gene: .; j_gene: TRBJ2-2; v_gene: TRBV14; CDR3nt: TGTGCCAGCAGCCAAGAAAGCCCCCTATCCGCCGGGGAGCTGTTTTTT; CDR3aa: CASSQESPLSAGELFF
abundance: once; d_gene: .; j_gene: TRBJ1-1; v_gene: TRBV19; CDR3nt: TGTGCCAGTAGTATGGCCAGGGCAACTGAAGCTTTCTTT; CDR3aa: CASSMARATEAFF
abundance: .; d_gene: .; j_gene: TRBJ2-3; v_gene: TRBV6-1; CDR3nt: TGTGCCAGCAAAAGGGTAGGAGGTTATACAGATACGCAGTATTTT; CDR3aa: CASKRVGGYTDTQYF
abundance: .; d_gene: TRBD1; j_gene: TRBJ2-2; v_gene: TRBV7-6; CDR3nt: TGTGCCAGCAGCCTGGGACAGGGCGGGAACACCGGGGAGCTGTTTTTT; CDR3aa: CASSLGQGGNTGELFF
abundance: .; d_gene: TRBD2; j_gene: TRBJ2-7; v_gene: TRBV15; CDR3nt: TGTGCCACCGAACTAGCGGCATACGAGCAGTACTTC; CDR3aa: CATELAAYEQYF
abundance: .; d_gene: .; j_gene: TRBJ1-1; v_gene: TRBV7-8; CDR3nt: TGTGCCAGCAGCTTATTCCGGGGTGGGGACACTGAAGCTTTCTTT; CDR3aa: CASSLFRGGDTEAFF
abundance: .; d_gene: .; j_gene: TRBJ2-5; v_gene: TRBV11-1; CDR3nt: TGTGCCAGCAGCTTAGAGCCCCCGGGACACCCCCTAGAGACCCAGTACTTC; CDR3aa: CASSLEPPGHPLETQYF
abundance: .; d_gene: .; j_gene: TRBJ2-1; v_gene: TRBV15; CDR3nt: TGTGCCACCAGCGCACTCACAGCGGTGGAGCAGTTCTTC; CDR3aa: CATSALTAVEQFF
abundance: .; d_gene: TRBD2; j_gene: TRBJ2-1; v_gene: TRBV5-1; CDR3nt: TGCGCCAGCAGCCCCGCGGGGTCGGCTAGCGGGTTCCAGGTCTTC; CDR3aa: CASSPAGSASGFQVF
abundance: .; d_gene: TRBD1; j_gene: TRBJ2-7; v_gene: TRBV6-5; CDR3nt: TGTGCCAGCAGCCTTACCGGGACAGGGGCCTACGAGCAGTACTTC; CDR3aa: CASSLTGTGAYEQYF
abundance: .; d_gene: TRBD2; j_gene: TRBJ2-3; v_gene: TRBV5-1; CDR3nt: TGCGCCAGCAGCTCCGGGGGGACCCTCAGCACAGATACGCAGTATTTT; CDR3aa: CASSSGGTLSTDTQYF
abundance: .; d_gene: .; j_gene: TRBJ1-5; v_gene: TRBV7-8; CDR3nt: TGTGCCAGCAGCTTAGGGGGCAGGGCTCAGCCCCAGCATTTT; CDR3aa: CASSLGGRAQPQHF
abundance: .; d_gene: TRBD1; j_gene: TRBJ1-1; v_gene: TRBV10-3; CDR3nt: TGTGCCATCGGCAGGACAGGGGACACTGAAGCTTTCTTT; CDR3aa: CAIGRTGDTEAFF
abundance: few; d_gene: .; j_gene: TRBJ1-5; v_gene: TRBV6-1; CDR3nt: TGTGCCAGCAGTGAACAGGGCCCCCAGCCCCAGCATTTT; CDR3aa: CASSEQGPQPQHF
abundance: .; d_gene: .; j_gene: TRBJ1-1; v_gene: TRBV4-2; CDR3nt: TGTGCCAGCAGTTCAGGAACGCCTGAAGCTTTCTTT; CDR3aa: CASSSGTPEAFF
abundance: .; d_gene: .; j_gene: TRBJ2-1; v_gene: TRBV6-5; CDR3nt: TGTGCCAGCAGAATAATAGCTAGTCGTTCGAATGAGCAGTTCTTC; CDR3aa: CASRIIASRSNEQFF
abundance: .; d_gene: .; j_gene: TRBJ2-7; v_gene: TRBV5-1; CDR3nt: TGCGCCAGCAGCTTGGAACAGGAGTACGAGCAGTACTTC; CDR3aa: CASSLEQEYEQYF
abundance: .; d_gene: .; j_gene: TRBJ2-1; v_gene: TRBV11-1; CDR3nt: TGTGCCAGCAGCGGCGGGCGTTCCTACAATGAGCAGTTCTTC; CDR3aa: CASSGGRSYNEQFF